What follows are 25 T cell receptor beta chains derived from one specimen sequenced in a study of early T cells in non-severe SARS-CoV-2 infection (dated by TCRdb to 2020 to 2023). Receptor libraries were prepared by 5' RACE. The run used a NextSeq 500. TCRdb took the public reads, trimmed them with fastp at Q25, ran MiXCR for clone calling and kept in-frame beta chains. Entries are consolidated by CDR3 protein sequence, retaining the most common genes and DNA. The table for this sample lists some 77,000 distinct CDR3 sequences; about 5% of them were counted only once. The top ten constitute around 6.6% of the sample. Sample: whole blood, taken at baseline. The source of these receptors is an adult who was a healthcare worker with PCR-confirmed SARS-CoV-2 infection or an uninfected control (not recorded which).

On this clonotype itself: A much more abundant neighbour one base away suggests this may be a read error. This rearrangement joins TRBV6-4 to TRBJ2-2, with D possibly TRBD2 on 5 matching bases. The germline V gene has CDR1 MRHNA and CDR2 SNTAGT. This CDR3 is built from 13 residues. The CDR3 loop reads CVSSDGDTGELFF. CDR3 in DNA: TGTGTCAGCAGTGACGGGGACACCGGGGAGCTGTTTTTT.

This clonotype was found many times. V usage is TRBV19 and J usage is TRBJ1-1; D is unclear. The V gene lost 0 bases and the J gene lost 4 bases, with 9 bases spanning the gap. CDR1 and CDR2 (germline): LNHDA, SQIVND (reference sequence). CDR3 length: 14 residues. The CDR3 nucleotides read TGTGCCAGTAGTATAGACGCGAGGGCCACTGAAGCTTTCTTT. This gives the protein CASSIDARATEAFF.

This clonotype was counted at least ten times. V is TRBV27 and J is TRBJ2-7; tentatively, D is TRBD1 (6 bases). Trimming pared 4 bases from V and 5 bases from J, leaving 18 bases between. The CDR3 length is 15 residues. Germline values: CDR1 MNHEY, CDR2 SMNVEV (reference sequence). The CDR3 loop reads CASSSQGKLADEQYF. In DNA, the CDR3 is TGTGCCAGCAGTTCTCAGGGGAAGTTAGCCGACGAGCAGTACTTC.

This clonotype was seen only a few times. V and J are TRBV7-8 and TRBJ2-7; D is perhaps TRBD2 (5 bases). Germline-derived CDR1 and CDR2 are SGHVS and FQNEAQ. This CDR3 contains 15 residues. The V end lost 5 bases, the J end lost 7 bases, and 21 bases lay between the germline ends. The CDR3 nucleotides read TGTGCCAGCAGCCTAGTAAGTGCCCCCCCGGGGGAGCAGTACTTC. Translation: CASSLVSAPPGEQYF.

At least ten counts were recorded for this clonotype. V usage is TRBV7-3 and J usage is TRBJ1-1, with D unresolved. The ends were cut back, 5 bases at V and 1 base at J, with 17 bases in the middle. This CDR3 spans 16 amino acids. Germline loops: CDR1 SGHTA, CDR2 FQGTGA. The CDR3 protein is CASSQLRTITNTEAFF. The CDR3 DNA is TGTGCCAGCAGCCAACTGCGGACGATAACGAACACTGAAGCTTTCTTT.

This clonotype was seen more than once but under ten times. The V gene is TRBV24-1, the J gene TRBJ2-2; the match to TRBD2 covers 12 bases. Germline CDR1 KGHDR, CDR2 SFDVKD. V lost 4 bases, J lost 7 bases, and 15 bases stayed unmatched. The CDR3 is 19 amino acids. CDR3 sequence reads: CATSEEGTSGPVRGGELFF. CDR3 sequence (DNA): TGTGCCACCAGTGAAGAGGGGACTAGCGGGCCCGTAAGGGGCGGGGAGCTGTTTTTT.

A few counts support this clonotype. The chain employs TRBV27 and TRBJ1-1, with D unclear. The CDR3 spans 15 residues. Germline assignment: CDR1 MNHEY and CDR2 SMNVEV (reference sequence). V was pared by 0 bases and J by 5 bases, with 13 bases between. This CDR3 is CASSLSETQRTEAFF. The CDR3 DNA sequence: TGTGCCAGCAGTTTATCTGAGACCCAGAGAACTGAAGCTTTCTTT.

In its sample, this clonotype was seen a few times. The CDR3 spells CASNERGSNQPQHF. CDR3 DNA: TGTGCCAGCAATGAGCGGGGTAGCAATCAGCCCCAGCATTTT. The chain links TRBV2 to TRBJ1-5; D remains unclear. The CDR3 is 14 residues long. Between the trimmed V and J ends, which lost 7 bases and 0 bases, there was a span of 10 bases. CDR1 SNHLY and CDR2 FYNNEI come from the germline V gene.

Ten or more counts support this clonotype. In nucleotides, the CDR3 is TGTGCCAGCAGCTCCAACAGGGGCCACAATGAGCAGTTCTTC. This codes for CASSSNRGHNEQFF. This chain uses TRBV11-2 with TRBJ2-1; 7 bases fit TRBD1. The CDR3 sequence is 14 residues long. The junction had 5 bases not matched to a gene; V was cut back by 4 bases and J by 5 bases. Germline CDR1 is SGHAT and CDR2 is FQNNGV.

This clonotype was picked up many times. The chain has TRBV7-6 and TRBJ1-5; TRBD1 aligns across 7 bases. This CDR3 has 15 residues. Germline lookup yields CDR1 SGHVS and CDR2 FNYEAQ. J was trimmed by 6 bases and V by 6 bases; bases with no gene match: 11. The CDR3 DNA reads TGTGCCAGCAGTCCCTTCGAGGGGGCCGGTCAGCCCCAGCATTTT. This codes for CASSPFEGAGQPQHF. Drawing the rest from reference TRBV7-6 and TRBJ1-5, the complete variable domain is GAGVSQSPRYKVTKRGQDVALRCDPISGHVSLYWYRQALGQGPEFLTYFNYEAQQDKSGLPNDRFSAERPEGSISTLTIQRTEQRDSAMYRCASSPFEGAGQPQHFGDGTRLSIL.

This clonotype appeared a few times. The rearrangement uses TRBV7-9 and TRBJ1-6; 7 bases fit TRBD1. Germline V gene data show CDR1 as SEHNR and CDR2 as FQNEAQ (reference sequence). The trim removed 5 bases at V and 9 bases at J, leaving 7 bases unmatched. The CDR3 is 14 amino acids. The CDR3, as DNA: TGTGCCAGCAGCCCCGGGACAGCAAGTTCACCCCTCCACTTT. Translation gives CASSPGTASSPLHF.

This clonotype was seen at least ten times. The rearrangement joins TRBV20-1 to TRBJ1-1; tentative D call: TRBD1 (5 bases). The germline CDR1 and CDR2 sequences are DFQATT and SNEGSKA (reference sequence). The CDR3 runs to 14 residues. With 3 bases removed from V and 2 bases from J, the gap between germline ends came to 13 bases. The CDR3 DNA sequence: TGCAGTGCTAGGAAACCGACAGTTAACACTGAAGCTTTCTTT. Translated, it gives CSARKPTVNTEAFF.

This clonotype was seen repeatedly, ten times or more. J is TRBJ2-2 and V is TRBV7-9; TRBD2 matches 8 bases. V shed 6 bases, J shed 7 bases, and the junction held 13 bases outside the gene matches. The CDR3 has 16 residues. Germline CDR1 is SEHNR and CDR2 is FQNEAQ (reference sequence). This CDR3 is CASSFPRTSLDGELFF. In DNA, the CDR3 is TGTGCCAGCAGTTTCCCCCGGACTAGCCTCGACGGGGAGCTGTTTTTT. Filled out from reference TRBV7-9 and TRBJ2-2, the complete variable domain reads DTGVSQNPRHKITKRGQNVTFRCDPISEHNRLYWYRQTLGQGPEFLTYFQNEAQLEKSRLLSDRFSAERPKGSFSTLEIQRTEQGDSAMYLCASSFPRTSLDGELFFGEGSRLTVL.

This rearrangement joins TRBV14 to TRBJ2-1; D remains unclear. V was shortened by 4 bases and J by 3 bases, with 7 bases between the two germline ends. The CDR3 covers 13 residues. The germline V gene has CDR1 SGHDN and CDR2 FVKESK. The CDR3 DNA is TGTGCCAGCAGCCCTTACTACTACAATGAGCAGTTCTTC. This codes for CASSPYYYNEQFF.

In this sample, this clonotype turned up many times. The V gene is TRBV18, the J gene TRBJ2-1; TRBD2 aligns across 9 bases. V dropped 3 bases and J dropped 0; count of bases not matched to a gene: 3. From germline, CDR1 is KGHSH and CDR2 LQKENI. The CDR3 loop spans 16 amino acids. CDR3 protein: CASSPEREDSYNEQFF. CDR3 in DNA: TGTGCCAGCTCACCTGAGCGGGAGGACTCCTACAATGAGCAGTTCTTC.

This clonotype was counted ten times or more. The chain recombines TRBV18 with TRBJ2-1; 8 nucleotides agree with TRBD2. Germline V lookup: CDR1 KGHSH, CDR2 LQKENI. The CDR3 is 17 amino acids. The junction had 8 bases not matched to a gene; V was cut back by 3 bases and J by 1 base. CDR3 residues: CASSPLMSGSSYNEQFF. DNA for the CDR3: TGTGCCAGCTCACCGCTTATGAGCGGGAGTTCCTACAATGAGCAGTTCTTC.

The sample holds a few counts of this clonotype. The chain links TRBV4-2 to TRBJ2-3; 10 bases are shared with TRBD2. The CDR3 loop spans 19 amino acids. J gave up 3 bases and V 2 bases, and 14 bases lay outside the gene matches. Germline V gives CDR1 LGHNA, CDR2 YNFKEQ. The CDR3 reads CASSQLFLAGARSTDTQYF. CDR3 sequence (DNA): TGTGCCAGCAGCCAATTATTTCTAGCGGGAGCAAGGAGTACAGATACGCAGTATTTT.

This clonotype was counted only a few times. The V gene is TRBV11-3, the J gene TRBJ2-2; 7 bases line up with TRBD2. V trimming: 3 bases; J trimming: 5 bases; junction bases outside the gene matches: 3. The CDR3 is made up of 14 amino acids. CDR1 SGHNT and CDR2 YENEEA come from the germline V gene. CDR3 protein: CASSFEGGTGELFF. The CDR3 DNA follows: TGTGCCAGCAGCTTCGAGGGAGGGACCGGGGAGCTGTTTTTT.

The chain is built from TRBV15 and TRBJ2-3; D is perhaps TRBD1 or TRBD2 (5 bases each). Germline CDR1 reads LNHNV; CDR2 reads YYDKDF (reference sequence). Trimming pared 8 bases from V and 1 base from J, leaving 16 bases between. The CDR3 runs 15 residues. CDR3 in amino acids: CATQGRLGGTDTQYF. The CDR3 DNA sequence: TGTGCCACCCAAGGCCGTTTGGGGGGCACAGATACGCAGTATTTT. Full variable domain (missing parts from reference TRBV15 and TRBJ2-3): DAMVIQNPRYQVTQFGKPVTLSCSQTLNHNVMYWYQQKSSQAPKLLFHYYDKDFNNEADTPDNFQSRRPNTSFCFLDIRSPGLGDTAMYLCATQGRLGGTDTQYFGPGTRLTVL.

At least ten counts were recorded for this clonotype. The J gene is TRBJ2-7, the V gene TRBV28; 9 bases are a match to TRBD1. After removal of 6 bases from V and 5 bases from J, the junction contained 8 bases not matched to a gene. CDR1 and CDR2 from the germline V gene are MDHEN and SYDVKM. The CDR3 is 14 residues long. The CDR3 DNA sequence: TGTGCCAGCAGGCTCGAAGGGGACAGGGACGAGCAGTACTTC. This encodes CASRLEGDRDEQYF.

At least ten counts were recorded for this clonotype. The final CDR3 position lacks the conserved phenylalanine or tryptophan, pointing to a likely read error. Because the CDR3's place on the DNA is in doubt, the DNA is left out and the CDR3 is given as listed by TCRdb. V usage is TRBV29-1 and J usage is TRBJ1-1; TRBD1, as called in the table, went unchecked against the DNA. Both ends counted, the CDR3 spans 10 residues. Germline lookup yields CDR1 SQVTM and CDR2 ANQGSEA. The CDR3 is CSVGRGAIWV.

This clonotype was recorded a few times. The CDR3 protein is CASSGTLAGGPNEQFF. The CDR3, as DNA: TGTGCCAGCAGCGGTACGCTAGCGGGAGGGCCAAATGAGCAGTTCTTC. The genes are TRBV9 and TRBJ2-1, with TRBD2 identical over 12 bases. Germline CDR1 reads SGDLS; CDR2 reads YYNGEE. This CDR3 is 16 amino acids long. Trimming cost V 3 bases and J 7 bases; bases outside gene matches: 8.

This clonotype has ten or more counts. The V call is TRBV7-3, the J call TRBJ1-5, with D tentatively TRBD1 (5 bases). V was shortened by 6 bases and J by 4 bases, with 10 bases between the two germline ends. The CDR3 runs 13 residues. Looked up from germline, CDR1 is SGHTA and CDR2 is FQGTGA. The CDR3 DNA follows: TGTGCCAGCAGTCTTGACAGAAATCAGCCCCAGCATTTT. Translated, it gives CASSLDRNQPQHF.

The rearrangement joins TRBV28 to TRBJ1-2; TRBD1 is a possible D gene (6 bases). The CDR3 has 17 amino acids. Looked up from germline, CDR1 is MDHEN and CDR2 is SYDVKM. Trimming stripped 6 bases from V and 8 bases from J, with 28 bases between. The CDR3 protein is CASSRGGFRDTDGGYTF. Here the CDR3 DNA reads TGTGCCAGCAGCCGTGGGGGATTCCGGGACACGGATGGAGGCTACACCTTC.

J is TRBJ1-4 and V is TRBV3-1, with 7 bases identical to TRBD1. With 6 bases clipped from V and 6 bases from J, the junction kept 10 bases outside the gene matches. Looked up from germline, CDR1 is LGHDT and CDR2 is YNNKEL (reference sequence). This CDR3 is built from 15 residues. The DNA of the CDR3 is TGTGCCAGCAGTCGGCAGGGGGACAACGATGAAAAACTGTTTTTT. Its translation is CASSRQGDNDEKLFF.